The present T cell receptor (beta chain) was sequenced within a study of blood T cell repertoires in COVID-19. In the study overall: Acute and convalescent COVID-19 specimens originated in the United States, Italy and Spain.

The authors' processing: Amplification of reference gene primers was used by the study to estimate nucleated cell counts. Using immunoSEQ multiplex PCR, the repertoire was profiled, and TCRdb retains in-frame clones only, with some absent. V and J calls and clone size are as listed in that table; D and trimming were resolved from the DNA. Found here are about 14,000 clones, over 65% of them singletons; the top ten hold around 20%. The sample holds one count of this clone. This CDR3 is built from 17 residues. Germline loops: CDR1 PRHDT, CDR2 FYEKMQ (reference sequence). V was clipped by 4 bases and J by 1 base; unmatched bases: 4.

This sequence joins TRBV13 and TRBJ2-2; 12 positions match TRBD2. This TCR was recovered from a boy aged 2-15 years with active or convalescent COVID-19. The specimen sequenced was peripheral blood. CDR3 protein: CASSSMTSGGNTGELFF. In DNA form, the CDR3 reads TGTGCCAGCAGCTCCATGACTAGCGGGGGGAACACCGGGGAGCTGTTTTTT.